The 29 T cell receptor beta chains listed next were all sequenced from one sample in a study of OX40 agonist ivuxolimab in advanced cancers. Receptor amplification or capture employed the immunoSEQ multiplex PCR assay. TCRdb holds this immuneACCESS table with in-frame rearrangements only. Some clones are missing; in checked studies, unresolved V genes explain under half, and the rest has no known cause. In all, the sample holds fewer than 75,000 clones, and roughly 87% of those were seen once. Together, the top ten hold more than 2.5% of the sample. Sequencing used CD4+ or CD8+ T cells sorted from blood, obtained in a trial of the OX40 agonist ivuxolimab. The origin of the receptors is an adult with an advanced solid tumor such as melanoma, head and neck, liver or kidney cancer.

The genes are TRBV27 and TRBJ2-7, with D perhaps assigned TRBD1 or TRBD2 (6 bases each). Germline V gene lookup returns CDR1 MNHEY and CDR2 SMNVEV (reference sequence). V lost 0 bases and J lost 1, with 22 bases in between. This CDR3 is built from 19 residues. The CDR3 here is CASSLSLYGGLGRSYEQYF. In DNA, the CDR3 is TGTGCCAGCAGTTTATCGCTTTACGGGGGCCTGGGCCGTTCCTACGAGCAGTACTTC.

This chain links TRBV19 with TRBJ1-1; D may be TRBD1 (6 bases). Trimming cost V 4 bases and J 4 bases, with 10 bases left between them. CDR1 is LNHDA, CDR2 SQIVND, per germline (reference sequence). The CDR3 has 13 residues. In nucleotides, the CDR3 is TGTGCCAGTAGTACTAGGGGGACCACTGAAGCTTTCTTT. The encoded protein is CASSTRGTTEAFF.

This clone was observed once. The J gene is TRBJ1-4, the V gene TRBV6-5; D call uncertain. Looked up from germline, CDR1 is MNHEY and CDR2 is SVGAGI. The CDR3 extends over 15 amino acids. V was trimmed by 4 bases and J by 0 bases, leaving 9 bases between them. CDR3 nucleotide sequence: TGTGCCAGCAGTTTCGGGTTCGCAACTAATGAAAAACTGTTTTTT. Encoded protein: CASSFGFATNEKLFF.

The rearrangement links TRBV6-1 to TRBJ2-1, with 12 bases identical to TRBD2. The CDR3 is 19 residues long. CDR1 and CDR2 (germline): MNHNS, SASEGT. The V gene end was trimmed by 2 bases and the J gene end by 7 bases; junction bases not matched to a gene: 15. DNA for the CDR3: TGTGCCAGCAGTGAACACCCTCTAAGGCTAGCGGGAGGGGAAAATGAGCAGTTCTTC. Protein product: CASSEHPLRLAGGENEQFF.

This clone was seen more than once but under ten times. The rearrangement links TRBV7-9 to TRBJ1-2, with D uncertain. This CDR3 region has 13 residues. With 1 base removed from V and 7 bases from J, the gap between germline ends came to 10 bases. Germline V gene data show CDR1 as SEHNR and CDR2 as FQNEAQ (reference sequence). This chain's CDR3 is CASSLGGEVGYTF. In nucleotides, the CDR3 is TGTGCCAGCAGCTTAGGGGGAGAGGTTGGCTACACCTTC.

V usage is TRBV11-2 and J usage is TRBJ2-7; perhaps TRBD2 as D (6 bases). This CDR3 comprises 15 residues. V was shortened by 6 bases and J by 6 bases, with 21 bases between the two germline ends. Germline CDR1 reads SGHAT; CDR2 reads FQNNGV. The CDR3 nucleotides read TGTGCCAGCAGGACCCTCGCGGGGTCGAAGCGCGAGCAGTACTTC. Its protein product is CASRTLAGSKREQYF.

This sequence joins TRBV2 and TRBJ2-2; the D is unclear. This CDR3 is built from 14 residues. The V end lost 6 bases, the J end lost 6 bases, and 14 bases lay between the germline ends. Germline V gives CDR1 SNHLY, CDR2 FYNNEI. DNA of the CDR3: TGTGCCAGCAGGGCCCACCCAGAGGCCGGGGAGCTGTTTTTT. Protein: CASRAHPEAGELFF.

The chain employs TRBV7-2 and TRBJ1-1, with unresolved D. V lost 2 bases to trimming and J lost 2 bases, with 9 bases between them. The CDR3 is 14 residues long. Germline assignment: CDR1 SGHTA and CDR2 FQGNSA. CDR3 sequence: CASSLYPDNTEAFF. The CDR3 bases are TGTGCCAGCAGCTTATATCCCGATAACACTGAAGCTTTCTTT.

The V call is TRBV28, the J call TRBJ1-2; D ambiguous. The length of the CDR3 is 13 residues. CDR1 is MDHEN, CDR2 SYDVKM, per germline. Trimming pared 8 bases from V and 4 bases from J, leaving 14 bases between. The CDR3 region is CASEERISYGYTF. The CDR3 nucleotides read TGTGCCAGCGAAGAGAGAATAAGCTATGGCTACACCTTC.

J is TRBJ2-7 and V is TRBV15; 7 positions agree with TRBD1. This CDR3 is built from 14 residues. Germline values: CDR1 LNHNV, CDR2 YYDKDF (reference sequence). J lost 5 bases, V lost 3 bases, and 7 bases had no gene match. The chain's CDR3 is CATSRTWQGDEQYF. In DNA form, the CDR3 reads TGTGCCACCAGCAGGACGTGGCAGGGGGACGAGCAGTACTTC.

This CDR3 reads CASSLDTVRNEQFF. CDR3 bases: TGCGCCAGCAGCTTGGATACAGTCCGGAATGAGCAGTTCTTC. This sequence joins TRBV5-1 and TRBJ2-1; D ambiguous. Per the germline V gene, CDR1 is SGHRS and CDR2 is YFSETQ. There are 14 residues in the CDR3. With 0 bases removed from V and 7 bases from J, the gap between germline ends came to 11 bases.

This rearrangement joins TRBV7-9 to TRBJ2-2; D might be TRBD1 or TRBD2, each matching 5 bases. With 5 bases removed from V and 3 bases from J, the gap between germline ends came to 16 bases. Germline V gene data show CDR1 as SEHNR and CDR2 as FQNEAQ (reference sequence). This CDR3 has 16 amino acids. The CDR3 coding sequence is TGTGCCAGCAGCGCCCTGAATGGGGGAGACACCGGGGAGCTGTTTTTT. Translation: CASSALNGGDTGELFF.

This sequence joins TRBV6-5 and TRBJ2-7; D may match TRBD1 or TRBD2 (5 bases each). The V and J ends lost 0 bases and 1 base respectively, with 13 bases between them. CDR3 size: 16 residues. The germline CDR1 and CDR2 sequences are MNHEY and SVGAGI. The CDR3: CASSYSGRDGSYEQYF. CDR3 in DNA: TGTGCCAGCAGTTACTCTGGCCGGGACGGGTCCTACGAGCAGTACTTC.

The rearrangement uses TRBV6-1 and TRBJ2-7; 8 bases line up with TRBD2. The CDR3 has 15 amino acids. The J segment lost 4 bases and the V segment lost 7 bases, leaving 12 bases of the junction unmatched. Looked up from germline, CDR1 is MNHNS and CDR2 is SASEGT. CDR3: CASTRTSPEGYEQYF. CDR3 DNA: TGTGCCAGCACTCGGACTAGCCCAGAGGGTTACGAGCAGTACTTC.

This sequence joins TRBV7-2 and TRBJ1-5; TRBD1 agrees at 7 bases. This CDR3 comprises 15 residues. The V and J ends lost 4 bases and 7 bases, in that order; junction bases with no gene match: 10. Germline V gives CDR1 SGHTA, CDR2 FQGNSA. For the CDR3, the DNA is TGTGCCAGCAGCTCCGGACAGGTCGGCGGACAGCCCCAGCATTTT. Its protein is CASSSGQVGGQPQHF.

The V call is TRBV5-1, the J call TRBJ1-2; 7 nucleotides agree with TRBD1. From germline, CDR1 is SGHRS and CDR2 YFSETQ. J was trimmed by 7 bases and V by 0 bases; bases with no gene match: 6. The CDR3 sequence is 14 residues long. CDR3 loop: CASSLDTGDFGYTF. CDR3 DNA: TGCGCCAGCAGCTTGGACACAGGGGATTTTGGCTACACCTTC.

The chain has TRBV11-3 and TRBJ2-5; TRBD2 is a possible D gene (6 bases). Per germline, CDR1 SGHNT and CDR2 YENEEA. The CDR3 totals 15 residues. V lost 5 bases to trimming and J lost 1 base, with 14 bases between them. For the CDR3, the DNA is TGTGCCAGCAGCCTTAGGAGGGGTGGCCAAGAGACCCAGTACTTC. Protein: CASSLRRGGQETQYF.

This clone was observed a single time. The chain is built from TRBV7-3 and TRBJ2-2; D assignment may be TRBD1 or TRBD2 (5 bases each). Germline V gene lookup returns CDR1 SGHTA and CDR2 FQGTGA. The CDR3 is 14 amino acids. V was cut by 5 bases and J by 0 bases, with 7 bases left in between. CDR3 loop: CASSPGPNTGELFF. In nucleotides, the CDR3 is TGTGCCAGCAGCCCGGGGCCGAACACCGGGGAGCTGTTTTTT.

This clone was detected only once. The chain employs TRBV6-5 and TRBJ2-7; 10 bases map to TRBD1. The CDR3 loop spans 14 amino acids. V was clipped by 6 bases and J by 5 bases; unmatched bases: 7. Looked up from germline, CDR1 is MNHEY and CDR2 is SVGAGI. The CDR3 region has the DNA TGTGCCAGCAGCCGGGACAGGGGATCTCACGAGCAGTACTTC. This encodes CASSRDRGSHEQYF.

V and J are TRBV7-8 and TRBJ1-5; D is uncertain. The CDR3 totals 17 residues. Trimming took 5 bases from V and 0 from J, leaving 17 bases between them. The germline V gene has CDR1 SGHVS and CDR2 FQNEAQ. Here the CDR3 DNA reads TGTGCCAGCAGCCCCGCGGGAGGTGGAAATAGCAATCAGCCCCAGCATTTT. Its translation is CASSPAGGGNSNQPQHF.

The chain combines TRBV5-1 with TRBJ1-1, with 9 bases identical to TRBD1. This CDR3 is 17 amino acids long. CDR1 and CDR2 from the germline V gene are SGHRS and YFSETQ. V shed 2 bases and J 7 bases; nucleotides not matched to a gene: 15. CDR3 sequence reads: CASSFGGQGGTQGEAFF. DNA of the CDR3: TGCGCCAGCAGCTTTGGGGGACAGGGAGGAACTCAGGGTGAAGCTTTCTTT.

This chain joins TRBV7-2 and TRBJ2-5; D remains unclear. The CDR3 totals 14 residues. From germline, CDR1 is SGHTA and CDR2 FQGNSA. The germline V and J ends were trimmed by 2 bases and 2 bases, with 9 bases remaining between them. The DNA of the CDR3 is TGTGCCAGCAGCTTACAAACAGCTCAAGAGACCCAGTACTTC. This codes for CASSLQTAQETQYF.

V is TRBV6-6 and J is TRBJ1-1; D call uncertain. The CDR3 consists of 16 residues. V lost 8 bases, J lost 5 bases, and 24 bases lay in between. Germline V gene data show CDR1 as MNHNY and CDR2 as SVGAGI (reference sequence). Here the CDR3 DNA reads TGTGCCAGCCTCGCTCGATGGGTCGAAGAAAGGACTGAAGCTTTCTTT. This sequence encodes CASLARWVEERTEAFF.

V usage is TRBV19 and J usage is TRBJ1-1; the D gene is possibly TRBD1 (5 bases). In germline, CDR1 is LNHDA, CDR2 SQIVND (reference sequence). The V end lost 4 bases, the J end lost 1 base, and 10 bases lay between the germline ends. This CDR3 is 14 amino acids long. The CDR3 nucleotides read TGTGCCAGTAGTACGCAACAGGCGAACACTGAAGCTTTCTTT. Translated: CASSTQQANTEAFF.

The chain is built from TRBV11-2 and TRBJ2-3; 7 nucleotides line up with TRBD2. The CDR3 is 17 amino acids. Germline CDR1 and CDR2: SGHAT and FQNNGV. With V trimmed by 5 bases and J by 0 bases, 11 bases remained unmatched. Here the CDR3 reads CASSLLLAGLSTDTQYF. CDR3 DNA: TGTGCCAGCAGCCTCCTTTTAGCGGGCCTCAGCACAGATACGCAGTATTTT.

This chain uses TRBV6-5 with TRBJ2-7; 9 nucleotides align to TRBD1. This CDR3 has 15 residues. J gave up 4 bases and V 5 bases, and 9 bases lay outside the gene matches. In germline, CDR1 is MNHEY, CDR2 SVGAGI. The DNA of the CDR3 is TGTGCCAGCAGTCCAGAACAGGGGGCTCCTTACGAGCAGTACTTC. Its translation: CASSPEQGAPYEQYF.

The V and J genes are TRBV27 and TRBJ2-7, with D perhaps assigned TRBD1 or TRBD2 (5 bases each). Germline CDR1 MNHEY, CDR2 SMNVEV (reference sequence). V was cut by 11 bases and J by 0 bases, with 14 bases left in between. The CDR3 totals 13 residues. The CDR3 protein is CAGTVASSYEQYF. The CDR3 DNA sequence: TGTGCCGGGACGGTTGCTAGCTCCTACGAGCAGTACTTC.

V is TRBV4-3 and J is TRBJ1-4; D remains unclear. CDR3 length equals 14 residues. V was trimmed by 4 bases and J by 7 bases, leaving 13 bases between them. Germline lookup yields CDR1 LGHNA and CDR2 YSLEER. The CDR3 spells CASSPSVGSEKLFF. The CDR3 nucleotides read TGCGCCAGCAGCCCTTCGGTTGGTAGTGAAAAACTGTTTTTT.

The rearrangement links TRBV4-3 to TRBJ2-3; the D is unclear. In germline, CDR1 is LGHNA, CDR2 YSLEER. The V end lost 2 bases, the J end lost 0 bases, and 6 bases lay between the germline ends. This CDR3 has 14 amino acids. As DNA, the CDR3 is TGCGCCAGCAGCCAACGACGGAGCACAGATACGCAGTATTTT. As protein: CASSQRRSTDTQYF.